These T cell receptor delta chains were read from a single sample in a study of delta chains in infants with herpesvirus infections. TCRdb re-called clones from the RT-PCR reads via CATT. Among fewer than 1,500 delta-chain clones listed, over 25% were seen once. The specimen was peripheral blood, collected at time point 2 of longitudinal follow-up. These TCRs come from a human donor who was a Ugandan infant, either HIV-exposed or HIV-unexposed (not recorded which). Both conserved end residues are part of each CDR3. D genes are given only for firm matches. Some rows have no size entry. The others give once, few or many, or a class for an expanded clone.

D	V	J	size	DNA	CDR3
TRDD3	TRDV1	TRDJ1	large	TGTGCTCTTGGGAAGGAGGATGACCCTCCTAGGGACTGGGGGATACGTATATACACCGATAAACTCATCTTT	CALGKEDDPPRDWGIRIYTDKLIF
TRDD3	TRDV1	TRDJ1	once	TGTGCTCTTGGGGAAGCTCCCGGCCTTCCCGCCGGGGATACGCAGTACACCGATAAACTCATCTTT	CALGEAPGLPAGDTQYTDKLIF
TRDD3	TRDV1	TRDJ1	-	TGTGCTCTTGGGGAACTACGCCTGTTTTGGACTGGGGTCCTGCCTGATAAACTCATCTTT	CALGELRLFWTGVLPDKLIF
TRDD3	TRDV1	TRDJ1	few	TGTGCTCTTGGGGAACTCTGGGCCCTACTGGGGGTTTACACCGATAAACTCATCTTT	CALGELWALLGVYTDKLIF
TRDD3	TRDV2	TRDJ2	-	TGTGCCTGTGACTCCCTGGGGGATACAGCACAACTCTTCTTT	CACDSLGDTAQLFF
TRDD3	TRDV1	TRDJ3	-	TGTGCTCTTGGGGAAGTTCCCCCTCCTACGTTAGAGACTGGGGGATACGTGTCGGCCTGGGACACCCGACAGATGTTTTTC	CALGEVPPPTLETGGYVSAWDTRQMFF
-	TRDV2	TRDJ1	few	TGTGCCTGTGACACCGGTGGCCGGCCTCGGGATAAACTCATCTTT	CACDTGGRPRDKLIF
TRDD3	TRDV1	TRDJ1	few	TGTGCTCTTGGGGCTAGGTACTGGGGGACCACTAAGTACACCGATAAACTCATCTTT	CALGARYWGTTKYTDKLIF
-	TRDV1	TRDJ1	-	TGTGCTCTTGGGGAAATCATAAGTACTTCGCGGGGCGATAAACTCATCTTT	CALGEIISTSRGDKLIF
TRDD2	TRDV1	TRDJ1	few	TGTGCTCTCACTACATTTGATTTCCTACGGGCCGATAAACTCATCTTT	CALTTFDFLRADKLIF
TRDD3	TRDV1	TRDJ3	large	TGTGCTCTTGGGGAAGCGGAGGGGGATAATTCCTGGGACACCCGACAGATGTTTTTC	CALGEAEGDNSWDTRQMFF
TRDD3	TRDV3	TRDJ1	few	TGTGCCCTCGAGCTTGACATTACTAGACTGGGGGAAGTAACCGATAAACTCATCTTT	CALELDITRLGEVTDKLIF
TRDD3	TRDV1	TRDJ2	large	TGTGCTCTTGGGGAATTAGGCTTTCTGTACTGGGGGCCCACAGCACAACTCTTCTTT	CALGELGFLYWGPTAQLFF
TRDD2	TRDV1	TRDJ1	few	TGTGCTCTTGGGGAACAGCCTTCCTTTCCCTTGCTGTTATCCGGCCCCGATAAACTCATCTTT	CALGEQPSFPLLLSGPDKLIF
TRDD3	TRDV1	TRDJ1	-	TGTGCTCTTGGGGAATGTCCCTGGGGGCAAGACGCCGATAAACTCATCTTT	CALGECPWGQDADKLIF
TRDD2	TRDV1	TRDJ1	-	TGTGCTCTTGGTGTAGCCTTCCTACGACTTCCTCACTGGGGAGGCACCGATAAACTCATCTTT	CALGVAFLRLPHWGGTDKLIF
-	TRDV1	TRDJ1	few	TGTGCTCTTGGGGAAGGGGCGAAGGGGTTCGATAAACTCATCTTT	CALGEGAKGFDKLIF
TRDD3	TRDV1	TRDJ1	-	TGTGCTCTTGGGGAAACGGCCCGCCCGACTGGGGGATACAAGGACACCGATAAACTCATCTTT	CALGETARPTGGYKDTDKLIF
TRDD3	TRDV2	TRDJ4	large	TGTGCCTGTGACTCCTGGGGGATGAAGGCCCTGATCTTT	CACDSWGMKALIF
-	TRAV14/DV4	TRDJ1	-	TGTGCTCTGAGTGAGGCTAGGCCTACGAGGGTGGGGGATAAACTCATCTTT	CALSEARPTRVGDKLIF
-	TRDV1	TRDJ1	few	TGTGCTCTTGGGGAACTAGCATCCTCTAATTTAACACCAAAATACACCGATAAACTCATCTTT	CALGELASSNLTPKYTDKLIF
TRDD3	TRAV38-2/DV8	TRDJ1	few	TGTGCTTATAGGGTTGAGGGCTACTGGGGGGGCACCGATAAACTCATCTTT	CAYRVEGYWGGTDKLIF
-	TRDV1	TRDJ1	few	TGTGCTCTTGGGGAACTATCCCCCCTCGACCTCCCCGATAAACTCATCTTT	CALGELSPLDLPDKLIF
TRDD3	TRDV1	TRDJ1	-	TGTGCTCTTGGGGAACTAATCCCAACCACCGGGGGATACGAGACCGATAAACTCATCTTT	CALGELIPTTGGYETDKLIF
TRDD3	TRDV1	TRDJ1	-	TGTGCTCTTGGGGAACTCGACCTTGCAAACTGGGGGATACTATGGGCCACCGATAAACTCATCTTT	CALGELDLANWGILWATDKLIF
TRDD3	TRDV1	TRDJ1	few	TGTGCTCTCTTATCTCCAAGGGGGCTTCCCAACGGGGACTGGGGGATACTCGGAGCCGACACCGATAAACTCATCTTT	CALLSPRGLPNGDWGILGADTDKLIF
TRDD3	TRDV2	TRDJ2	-	TGTGCCTGTGACACCGTACTGGGGGCCCGTTCCGGTTCACAACTCTTCTTT	CACDTVLGARSGSQLFF
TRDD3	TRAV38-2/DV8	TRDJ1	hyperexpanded	TGTGCTTATAGGAGCGCGACTTTTTGGTACGTCGTACCCTGGGGGATACCCTACACCGATAAACTCATCTTT	CAYRSATFWYVVPWGIPYTDKLIF
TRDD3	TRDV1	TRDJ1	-	TGTGCTCTTGGGAAAGAATACGGAGTGGCTATTTGGGAGTTTCTACTGGGGGATCTTCACACCGATAAACTCATCTTT	CALGKEYGVAIWEFLLGDLHTDKLIF
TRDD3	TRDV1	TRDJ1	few	TGTGCTCTTGGGACTCAAGGAGGTGGGAGTTTTGGGGGATACCAGAGGGCCTACACCGATAAACTCATCTTT	CALGTQGGGSFGGYQRAYTDKLIF
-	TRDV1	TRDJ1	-	TGTGCTCTTGGGGAACTTGCGGAGATGGCCCCCACCGATAAACTCATCTTT	CALGELAEMAPTDKLIF
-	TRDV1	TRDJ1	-	TGTGCTCTTGGGGAACCCCGCCCCATCATCTTT	CALGEPRPIIF
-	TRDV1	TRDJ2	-	TGTGCTCTTGGGTTACACCTTCCGCCGTGGGTGAGTGGGGATTTGGTCGGATCCTTTTTGACAGCACAACTCTTCTTT	CALGLHLPPWVSGDLVGSFLTAQLFF
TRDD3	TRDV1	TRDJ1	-	TGTGCTCTTGGGGAACTCTGGGGGCTACTGGGGATCTACACCGATAAACTCATCTTT	CALGELWGLLGIYTDKLIF
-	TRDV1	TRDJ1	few	TGTGCTCTTGGGGAAGTACAAGGGATTCTCAATGACGATAAACTCATCTTT	CALGEVQGILNDDKLIF
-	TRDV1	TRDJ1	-	TGTGCTCTTGGGGAATTCGGTCCTATATATAAACTCATCTTT	CALGEFGPIYKLIF
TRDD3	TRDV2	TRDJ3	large	TGTGCCTGTGACACTGGGGGATACGGTTCCTGGGACACCCGACAGATGTTTTTC	CACDTGGYGSWDTRQMFF
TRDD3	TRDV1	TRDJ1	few	TGTGCTCTTGGGGGCCACCCTTCCCCATTCTGGGGGATACGTTGGACCGATAAACTCATCTTT	CALGGHPSPFWGIRWTDKLIF
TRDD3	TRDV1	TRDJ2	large	TGTGCTCTTGGGGAACAAGGTCAGGCTGGGGGTCCTTACCTACCTCCTTTGACAGCACAACTCTTCTTT	CALGEQGQAGGPYLPPLTAQLFF
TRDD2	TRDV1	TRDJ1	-	TGTGCTCTTGGGGACCCTTCCTACCTAGATAGCGTTCTACCTCGGTATAAACTCATCTTT	CALGDPSYLDSVLPRYKLIF